The source of this TCR beta chain is a study of shared clonotypes between healthy human individuals. Study at large: Per-donor plates numbered three CD4 naive, three CD4 memory, two CD8 naive and one CD8 memory.

Concerning this clone: Its antigen remains unknown.

General study results and limits: Of the naive CD4 clonotypes, roughly 5% were shared across four donors. Limitation of the genetic and exposure-history diversity represented came from the few donors.

Replicate PCRs for sorted subsets used 200 ng DNA; this equaled 25,000 to 30,000 T cell genomes. Assay: immunoSEQ multiplex PCR; the TCRdb copy retains only in-frame clones and omits some. The table lists 2 million to 2.5 million clones, approximately 94% of them singletons. Per the germline V gene, CDR1 is LNHDA and CDR2 is SQIVND (reference sequence). CDR3 size: 14 residues. Trimming left V 4 bases short and J 4 bases short, with 14 bases between. Specimen: naive CD4+ T cells sorted from blood. The subset was: CD45RA+ positively selected. The source of this sequence is a man between 18 and 35 years old in good health. V and J are TRBV19 and TRBJ2-7; D tentatively reads TRBD1 or TRBD2 (5 bases each). The CDR3 sequence is CASSTGTGRYEQYF. Written as DNA, the CDR3 is TGTGCCAGTAGTACCGGGACCGGCAGGTACGAGCAGTACTTC.